This note documents a single T cell receptor beta chain sequence. Its antigen is not identified. An equimolar mix of two oligonucleotides served as the beta constant-region primer for TRBC1 and TRBC2. Nested alpha and beta constant-region primers with the SP2 primer drove four PCR rounds on ligated cDNA. TCRdb used MiXCR to reprocess the UMI-ligation and nested PCR reads, holding one entry per CDR3 protein. The sample carries about 120,000 distinct CDR3 sequences, 36% recorded once. From the second PCR step, alpha and beta chains were amplified apart. Four subsets defined by CD45RA and CD27 were sorted after CD3, CD4, CD8 and live/dead staining. These data originate in a study of naive and memory T cell subsets. Broader study findings: Gini index rose across naive, CM, EM and EMRA in CD4 and CD8.

Per germline, CDR1 SGHRS and CDR2 YFSETQ. The trim removed 6 bases at V and 0 bases at J, leaving 11 bases unmatched. The CDR3 has 16 amino acids. The rearrangement joins TRBV5-1 to TRBJ1-1, with 7 nucleotides matching TRBD1. This receptor was identified in a human donor in good health. Material: central memory CD4+ T cells from blood. This CDR3 is CASTRSGTAMNTEAFF. The CDR3 nucleotides read TGCGCCAGCACCCGGTCCGGGACAGCTATGAACACTGAAGCTTTCTTT.